This TCR beta chain was sequenced in a study of CD8 T cells in Susac syndrome. With random hexamers, roughly 0.45 to 1 ug RNA was reverse transcribed. Each CDR3 protein is one row after TCRdb ran MiXCR on the immunoSEQ multiplex PCR reads. The sample records about 200,000 distinct CDR3 sequences, roughly 94% being singletons. The CDR3 is made up of 15 amino acids. Trimming cost V 3 bases and J 0 bases, with 12 bases left between them. The rearrangement links TRBV23-1 to TRBJ2-7; D is unresolved. TRBV23-1 counts as an open reading frame of uncertain function. The sequence came from a human donor in good health. Material for sequencing was CD4+ T cells from PBMCs. The chain's CDR3 is CASSQAGRSSYEQYV. The DNA for the CDR3 is TGCGCCAGCAGTCAGGCAGGACGAAGCTCCTACGAGCAGTACGTC.